The 8 T cell receptor beta chains in this list originate from one sample, sequenced in a study of cytomegalovirus exposure and HLA in healthy donors. PCR involved 60 Vbeta and 13 Jbeta primers. TCRdb's table, derived via immunoSEQ multiplex PCR, lists solely in-frame clones and lacks some. The clone table shows roughly 200,000 clones, with the ten largest holding roughly 6.7%. The sequencing input was PBMCs. The receptors here all came from a young man in good health and CMV-seronegative.

This chain uses TRBV7-9 with TRBJ1-3; D is undetermined. The length of the CDR3 is 12 residues. The V and J ends lost 3 bases and 4 bases respectively, with 4 bases between them. Germline V gene sequence: CDR1 SEHNR, CDR2 FQNEAQ (reference sequence). CDR3 loop: CASSLGGNTIYF. CDR3 DNA sequence: TGTGCCAGCAGCTTGGGCGGAAACACCATATATTTT.

On this clone itself: Other DNA sequences from this sample encode an identical CDR3 as well. V is TRBV27 and J is TRBJ2-1; 10 bases fit TRBD2. V was clipped by 1 base and J by 6 bases; unmatched bases: 6. The CDR3 is 16 residues long. The germline CDR1 and CDR2 sequences are MNHEY and SMNVEV (reference sequence). Here the CDR3 DNA reads TGTGCCAGCAGTTTATGGGGATTAGCGGGAGGCAATGAGCAGTTCTTC. Translating it yields CASSLWGLAGGNEQFF.

The V and J genes are TRBV7-9 and TRBJ2-6; TRBD2 matches 8 bases. The V and J ends lost 8 bases and 4 bases, in that order; junction bases with no gene match: 13. CDR3 size: 17 residues. CDR1 and CDR2 from the germline V gene are SEHNR and FQNEAQ (reference sequence). The CDR3 region is CASPLGGDSGGANVLTF. CDR3 bases: TGTGCCAGCCCCCTCGGGGGGGACTCGGGGGGGGCCAACGTCCTGACTTTC.

This chain joins TRBV10-1 and TRBJ2-5; 8 bases agree with TRBD1. The closer fit of TRBJ2-7 to the DNA end suggests the J call may be wrong. Germline CDR1 is WNHNN and CDR2 is SYGVQD (reference sequence). The CDR3 runs to 14 residues. Here the CDR3 reads CASSDNRGFNEQYF. CDR3 sequence (DNA): TGCGCCAGCAGTGATAACAGGGGGTTCAACGAGCAGTACTTC.

V is TRBV11-2 and J is TRBJ2-2; D gene uncertain. Between the trimmed V and J ends, which lost 5 bases and 0 bases, there was a span of 13 bases. The germline CDR1 and CDR2 sequences are SGHAT and FQNNGV. The CDR3 is 16 residues long. CDR3 DNA: TGTGCCAGCAGCCTTTGGGCAGCCGCGAACACCGGGGAGCTGTTTTTT. The encoded protein is CASSLWAAANTGELFF.

The chain links TRBV11-3 to TRBJ2-3; D is perhaps TRBD1 (6 bases). Germline values: CDR1 SGHNT, CDR2 YENEEA. V lost 0 bases to trimming and J lost 0 bases, with 10 bases between them. The CDR3 has 16 amino acids. The CDR3 region is CASSLEGGPSTDTQYF. In nucleotides, the CDR3 is TGTGCCAGCAGCTTAGAAGGGGGTCCTAGCACAGATACGCAGTATTTT.

The chain uses TRBV19 and TRBJ2-5; tentatively, D is TRBD1 (6 bases). The V gene lost 10 bases and the J gene lost 2 bases, with 17 bases spanning the gap. Germline V gene lookup returns CDR1 LNHDA and CDR2 SQIVND (reference sequence). The CDR3 contains 14 residues. Here the CDR3 DNA reads TGTGCCACCCTGGGGGCGGAGAAACAAGAGACCCAGTACTTC. Its translation: CATLGAEKQETQYF.

The chain couples TRBV29-1 to TRBJ1-4, with D unresolved. CDR1 and CDR2 from the germline V gene are SQVTM and ANQGSEA. V was pared by 6 bases and J by 7 bases, with 18 bases between. CDR3 size: 14 residues. In nucleotides, the CDR3 is TGCAGCGTGTTGAAGGCACCTGAGGTTGAAAAACTGTTTTTT. Amino acid sequence: CSVLKAPEVEKLFF.